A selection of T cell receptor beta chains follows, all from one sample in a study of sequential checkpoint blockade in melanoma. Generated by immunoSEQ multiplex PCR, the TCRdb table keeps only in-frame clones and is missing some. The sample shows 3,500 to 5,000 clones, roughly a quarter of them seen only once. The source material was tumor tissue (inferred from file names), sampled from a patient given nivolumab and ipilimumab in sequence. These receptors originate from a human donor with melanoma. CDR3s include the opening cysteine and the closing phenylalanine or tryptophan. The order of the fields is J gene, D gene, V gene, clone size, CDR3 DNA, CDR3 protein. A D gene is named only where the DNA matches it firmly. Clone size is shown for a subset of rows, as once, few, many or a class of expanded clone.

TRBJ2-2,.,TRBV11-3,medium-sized,TGTGCCAGCATTCAGGGAGGCCTCAACACCGGGGAGCTGTTTTTT,CASIQGGLNTGELFF
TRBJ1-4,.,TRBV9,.,TGTGCCAGCAGCGTAGGAGGATATAATGAAAAACTGTTTTTT,CASSVGGYNEKLFF
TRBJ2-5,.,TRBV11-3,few,TGTGCCAGCAGCCCCAGCAGGGGTAGGGGAGAGACCCAGTACTTC,CASSPSRGRGETQYF
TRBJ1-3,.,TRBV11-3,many,TGTGCCAGCAGCTTAGGAGACAGCTCTGGAAACACCATATATTTT,CASSLGDSSGNTIYF
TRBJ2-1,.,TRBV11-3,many,TGTGCCAGCAGCCCGACAGTTTCCTACAATGAGCAGTTCTTC,CASSPTVSYNEQFF
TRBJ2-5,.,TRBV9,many,TGTGCCAGCAGCGTAGTAGGGAGCGACGAGACCCAGTACTTC,CASSVVGSDETQYF
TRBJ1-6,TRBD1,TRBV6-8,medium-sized,TGTGCCAGCAGTGACCCGGGACAGAATTCACCCCTCCACTTT,CASSDPGQNSPLHF
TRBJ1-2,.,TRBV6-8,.,TGTGCCAGCATGATTGAAAGGGGCTATGGCTACACCTTC,CASMIERGYGYTF
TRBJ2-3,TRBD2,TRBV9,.,TGTGCCAGCAGCCCCCGACTAGCCACGAGCATAGATACGCAGTATTTT,CASSPRLATSIDTQYF
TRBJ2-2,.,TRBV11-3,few,TGTGCCAGCAGCTTAGATGGGTGGTACACCGGGGAGCTGTTTTTT,CASSLDGWYTGELFF
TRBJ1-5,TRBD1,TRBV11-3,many,TGTGCCAGCAGCCATCAGGGGGACAATCAGCCCCAGCATTTT,CASSHQGDNQPQHF
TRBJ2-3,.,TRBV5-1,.,TGCGCCAGCAGCGGGACGGCGGGGACAGATACGCAGTATTTT,CASSGTAGTDTQYF
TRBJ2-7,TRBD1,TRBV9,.,TGTGCCAGCAGCCCAGGTTTTGGACAGGGTTTGTACGAGCAGTACTTC,CASSPGFGQGLYEQYF
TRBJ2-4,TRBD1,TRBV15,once,TGTGCCACCAGCAGAAGGGACAGGGGCTTAGCCAAAAACATTCAGTACTTC,CATSRRDRGLAKNIQYF
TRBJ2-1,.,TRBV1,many,TGCGCCAGCAGCCAAGATGAGTCAGACTACAATGAGCAGTTCTTC,CASSQDESDYNEQFF
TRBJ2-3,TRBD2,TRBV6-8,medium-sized,TGTGCCAGCAGTTACTCGGTGACTAGCGGGGCGATCACGCAGTATTTT,CASSYSVTSGAITQYF
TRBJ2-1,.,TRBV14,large,TGTGCCAGCAGCCAAGTTGGGGGCGGGGGCAATGAGCAGTTCTTC,CASSQVGGGGNEQFF
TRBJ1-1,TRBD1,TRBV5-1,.,TGCGCCAGCAGCCAAGACAGGGGGGGGTTCACTGAAGCTTTCTTT,CASSQDRGGFTEAFF
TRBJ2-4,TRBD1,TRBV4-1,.,TGCGCCAGCAGCCATCCTGTACAGGGGGCCAAAAACATTCAGTACTTC,CASSHPVQGAKNIQYF
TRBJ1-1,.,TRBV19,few,TGTGCCAGTAGTACTTCCGGGATGGGGGGCGAAGCTTTCTTT,CASSTSGMGGEAFF
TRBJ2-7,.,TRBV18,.,TGTGCCAGCTCGGGCAGGGTCTACGAGCAGTACTTC,CASSGRVYEQYF
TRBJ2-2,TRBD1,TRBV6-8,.,TGTGCCAGCAGTCTTAACAGGGGGACCGGGGAGCTGTTTTTT,CASSLNRGTGELFF
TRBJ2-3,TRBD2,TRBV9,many,TGTGCCAGCAGCCCCAGGGAGGGTAGCACAGATACGCAGTATTTT,CASSPREGSTDTQYF
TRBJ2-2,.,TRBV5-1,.,TGCGCCAGCAGCCTGGGACACCGGAACACCGGGGAGCTGTTTTTT,CASSLGHRNTGELFF
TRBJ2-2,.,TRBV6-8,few,TGTGCCAGCAGTCGGGACGGGAACACCGGGGAGCTGTTTTTT,CASSRDGNTGELFF
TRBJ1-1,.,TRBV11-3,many,TGTGCCAGCAGACCTGGACAACCGAACACTGAAGCTTTCTTT,CASRPGQPNTEAFF
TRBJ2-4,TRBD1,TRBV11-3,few,TGTGCCAGCAGCTTAGAGGGGACAGGGGTCGACATTCAGTACTTC,CASSLEGTGVDIQYF
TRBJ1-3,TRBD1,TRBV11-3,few,TGTGCCAGCAGCACCGGGACAGCTCGAGGAAACACCATATATTTT,CASSTGTARGNTIYF
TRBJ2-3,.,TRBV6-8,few,TGTGCCAGCAGTGACTCGTACGGGACCTTTACAGATACGCAGTATTTT,CASSDSYGTFTDTQYF
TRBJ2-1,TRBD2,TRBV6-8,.,TGTGCCATCAGCCACTACGAAGGGAGCGGGGACTACAATGAGCAGTTCTTC,CAISHYEGSGDYNEQFF
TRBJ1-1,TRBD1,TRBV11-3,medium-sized,TGTGCCAGCAGCGCGACAGGGGTTGGGAACACTGAAGCTTTCTTT,CASSATGVGNTEAFF
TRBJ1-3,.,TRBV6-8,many,TGTGCCAGCAGTGACTCCGGACGGACCTCTGGAAACACCATATATTTT,CASSDSGRTSGNTIYF
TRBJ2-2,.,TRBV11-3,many,TGTGCCAGCAGCCCCGGAGGGTACACCGGGGAGCTGTTTTTT,CASSPGGYTGELFF
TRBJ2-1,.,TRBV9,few,TGTGCCAGCAGCCCTCGAGGGACGGAGTACAATGAGCAGTTCTTC,CASSPRGTEYNEQFF
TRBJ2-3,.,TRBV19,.,TGTGCCAGTAGTATCATGGCAGACTTGGATACGCAGTATTTT,CASSIMADLDTQYF
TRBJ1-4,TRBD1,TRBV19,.,TGTGCCAGTAGTCCCGGGACAGGATTGACGAAAATACTGTTTTTT,CASSPGTGLTKILFF
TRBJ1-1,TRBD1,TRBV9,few,TGTGCCAGCAGCGACAGGGGAGGAACTGAAGCTTTCTTT,CASSDRGGTEAFF
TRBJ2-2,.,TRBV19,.,TGTGCCAGTAGTGTCGGGACGGGGAACACCGGGGAGCTGTTTTTT,CASSVGTGNTGELFF